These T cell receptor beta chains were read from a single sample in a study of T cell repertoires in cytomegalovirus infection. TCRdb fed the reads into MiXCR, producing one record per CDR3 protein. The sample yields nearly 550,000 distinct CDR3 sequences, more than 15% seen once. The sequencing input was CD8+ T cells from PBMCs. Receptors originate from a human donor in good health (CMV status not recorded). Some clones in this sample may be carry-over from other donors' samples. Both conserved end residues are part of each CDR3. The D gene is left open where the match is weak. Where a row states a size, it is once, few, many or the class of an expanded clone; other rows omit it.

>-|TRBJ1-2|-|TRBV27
CASSLSAANYGYTF
TGTGCCAGCAGTTTATCGGCAGCTAACTATGGCTACACCTTC
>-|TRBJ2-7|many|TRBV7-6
CASSLYRGGRARTYEQYF
TGTGCCAGCAGCTTATACCGGGGTGGCAGGGCACGAACCTACGAGCAGTACTTC
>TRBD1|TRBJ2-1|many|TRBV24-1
CATSDLRTGSSYNEQFF
TGTGCCACCAGTGATTTAAGGACAGGAAGCTCCTACAATGAGCAGTTCTTC
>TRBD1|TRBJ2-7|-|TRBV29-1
CSVEEGTGGFYEQYF
TGCAGCGTTGAAGAAGGGACAGGGGGCTTCTACGAGCAGTACTTC
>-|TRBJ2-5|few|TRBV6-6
CASSYSGAVQETQYF
TGTGCCAGCAGTTACTCTGGGGCGGTGCAAGAGACCCAGTACTTC
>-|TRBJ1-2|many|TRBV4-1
CASSLRQAKTQNYGYTF
TGCGCCAGCAGCCTAAGACAGGCCAAGACCCAGAACTATGGCTACACCTTC
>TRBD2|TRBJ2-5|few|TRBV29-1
CSVTLADSETQYF
TGCAGCGTGACCCTAGCGGACTCTGAGACCCAGTACTTC
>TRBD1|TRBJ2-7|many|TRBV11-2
CASSFWDRVGLPYEQYF
TGTGCCAGCAGCTTCTGGGACAGGGTTGGCCTTCCCTACGAGCAGTACTTC
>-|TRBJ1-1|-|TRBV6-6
CASCQTDNTEAFF
TGTGCCAGTTGCCAAACAGACAACACTGAAGCTTTCTTT
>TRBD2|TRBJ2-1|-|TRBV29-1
CSAPGLAGVPYNEQFF
TGCAGCGCCCCCGGACTAGCGGGAGTCCCCTACAATGAGCAGTTCTTC
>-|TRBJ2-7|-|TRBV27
CASSWQGLRMDEQYF
TGTGCCAGCAGTTGGCAGGGCCTCCGTATGGACGAGCAGTACTTC
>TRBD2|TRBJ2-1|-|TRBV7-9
CASSPSTSGREEQFF
TGTGCCAGCAGCCCTTCCACTAGCGGGAGGGAGGAGCAGTTCTTC
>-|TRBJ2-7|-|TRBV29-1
CSVVAGVYEQYF
TGCAGCGTTGTGGCGGGCGTCTACGAGCAGTACTTC
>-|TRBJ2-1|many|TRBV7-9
CASAGGLGVNEQFF
TGTGCCAGCGCCGGGGGACTCGGGGTCAATGAGCAGTTCTTC
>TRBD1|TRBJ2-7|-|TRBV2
CASSARAGGIEQYF
TGTGCCAGCAGTGCGCGGGCAGGGGGAATCGAGCAGTACTTC
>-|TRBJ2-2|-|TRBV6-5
CASSYSRGGAGGELFF
TGTGCCAGCAGTTACTCGAGAGGGGGGGCCGGCGGGGAGCTGTTTTTT
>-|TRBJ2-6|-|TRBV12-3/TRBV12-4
CASSLAGANVQTF
TGTGCCAGCAGTTTAGCTGGGGCCAACGTCCAGACTTTC
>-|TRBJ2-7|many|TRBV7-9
CASGRGDSYEQYF
TGTGCCAGCGGCAGGGGGGACTCCTACGAGCAGTACTTC
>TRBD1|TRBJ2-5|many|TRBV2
CASTRLDRDQETQYF
TGTGCCAGCACCCGACTCGACAGGGACCAAGAGACCCAGTACTTC
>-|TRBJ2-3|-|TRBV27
CASSSPRDTQYF
TGTGCCAGCAGTTCCCCGCGGGATACGCAGTATTTT
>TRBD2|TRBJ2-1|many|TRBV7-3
CASSLRLAVGNEQFF
TGTGCCAGCAGCTTAAGACTAGCGGTCGGCAATGAGCAGTTCTTC
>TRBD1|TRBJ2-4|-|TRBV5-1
CASSKGTGGRDIQYF
TGCGCCAGCAGCAAGGGGACAGGGGGCCGAGACATTCAGTACTTC
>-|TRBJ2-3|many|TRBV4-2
CASSVGTTQYF
TGTGCCAGCAGCGTTGGGACCACGCAGTATTTT
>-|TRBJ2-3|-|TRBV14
CASSQEARNRGDTQYF
TGTGCCAGCAGCCAAGAAGCGCGAAACCGGGGGGATACGCAGTATTTT
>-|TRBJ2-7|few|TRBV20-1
CSARVPITLGQYF
TGCAGTGCTAGAGTCCCTATCACCTTAGGGCAGTACTTC
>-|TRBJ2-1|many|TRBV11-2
CASSLNNNEQFF
TGTGCCAGCTCTTTGAACAACAATGAGCAGTTCTTC
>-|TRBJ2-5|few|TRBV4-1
CASSQGSVGETQYF
TGCGCCAGCAGCCAAGGATCCGTGGGAGAGACCCAGTACTTC
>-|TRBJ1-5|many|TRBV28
CASRSHLRNQPQHF
TGTGCCAGCAGATCTCATCTGCGGAATCAGCCCCAGCATTTT